What follows are 16 T cell receptor beta chains derived from one specimen sequenced in a study of blood T cell repertoires in COVID-19. Repertoires were generated with immunoSEQ multiplex PCR, while TCRdb's copy carries only in-frame clones and drops some. The sample includes roughly 38,000 clones, approximately 90% seen only once; the top ten take about 2.2%. The source material was peripheral blood. The receptors shown here come from a man aged 45-65 years with active COVID-19.

This clone was seen just once. The rearrangement links TRBV21-1 to TRBJ2-7; the table gives TRBD1 as D, unverified against the DNA. TRBV21-1 is a recognized pseudogene. There are 19 residues in the CDR3. The CDR3 nucleotides read TGTGCCAGCAGCCCAAAAGTATTACATGACATGCACACCTCCTACGAGCAGTACTTC. Translation: CASSPKVLHDMHTSYEQYF.

The V call is TRBV5-4, the J call TRBJ2-1; 11 bases are a match to TRBD1. The CDR3 is made up of 17 amino acids. Germline CDR1 and CDR2: SGHNT and YYREEE (reference sequence). Losses at the gene ends were 4 bases for V and 4 bases for J; bases not matched to a gene: 10. CDR3 nucleotides: TGTGCCAGCAGCCCCAGAGCCGGGACAGGGGGTTACAATGAGCAGTTCTTC. It encodes CASSPRAGTGGYNEQFF.

V is TRBV6-6 and J is TRBJ1-3, with 7 bases matching TRBD1. The junction had 9 bases not matched to a gene; V was cut back by 7 bases and J by 0 bases. Germline-derived CDR1 and CDR2 are MNHNY and SVGAGI (reference sequence). CDR3 length equals 16 residues. CDR3 residues: CASTTTGYLSGNTIYF. The CDR3 bases are TGTGCCAGCACTACGACAGGGTACCTCTCTGGAAACACCATATATTTT.

The chain employs TRBV6-5 and TRBJ2-7; TRBD2 agrees at 8 bases. The CDR3 is 14 amino acids. V dropped 4 bases and J dropped 6; count of bases not matched to a gene: 8. Germline CDR1 MNHEY, CDR2 SVGAGI. CDR3 DNA sequence: TGTGCCAGCAGTTCAGACCCGGCGGGAGGCGAGCAGTACTTC. As protein: CASSSDPAGGEQYF.

As regards this clone: One end of the junction does not line up with germline, which may come from a read error. The chain is built from TRBV7-7 and TRBJ2-1, with 7 bases matching TRBD2. Germline-derived CDR1 and CDR2 are SSHAT and FNYEAQ (reference sequence). This CDR3 has 16 residues. DNA of the CDR3: TGTGCTAGCAGCTTTGGGCAGGGAGGGGACTACAATGAGCAGTTCTTC. It encodes CASSFGQGGDYNEQFF.

In its sample, this clone was seen once. The rearrangement uses TRBV7-3 and TRBJ2-7; TRBD2 is a possible D gene (6 bases). There are 16 residues in the CDR3. From germline, CDR1 is SGHTA and CDR2 FQGTGA. The V end lost 6 bases, the J end lost 1 base, and 19 bases lay between the germline ends. CDR3 residues: CASSPTRKTSSYEQYF. CDR3 DNA: TGTGCCAGCAGTCCTACCAGAAAGACTAGTTCCTACGAGCAGTACTTC. Full variable domain (outside the CDR3, taken from reference TRBV7-3 and TRBJ2-7): GAGVSQTPSNKVTEKGKYVELRCDPISGHTALYWYRQSLGQGPEFLIYFQGTGAADDSGLPNDRFFAVRPEGSVSTLKIQRTERGDSAVYLCASSPTRKTSSYEQYFGPGTRLTVT.

The chain recombines TRBV19 with TRBJ2-3; the D is unclear. V dropped 5 bases and J dropped 7 bases, with 13 bases sitting between them. The CDR3 spans 13 residues. Germline CDR1 LNHDA, CDR2 SQIVND (reference sequence). The CDR3 region has the DNA TGTGCCAGTAGTCCGTCTAGGTCATATACGCAGTATTTT. As protein: CASSPSRSYTQYF.

This chain uses TRBV9 with TRBJ2-1; D ambiguous. Trimming took off 3 bases at V and 4 bases at J, with 8 bases between the two ends. The CDR3 runs 13 residues. Germline V gene lookup returns CDR1 SGDLS and CDR2 YYNGEE. The chain's CDR3 is CASSEGVYNEQFF. CDR3 coding DNA: TGTGCCAGCAGCGAAGGAGTTTACAATGAGCAGTTCTTC.

This clone was seen a single time. The chain recombines TRBV9 with TRBJ2-3; 8 bases line up with TRBD1. The CDR3 runs to 16 residues. Germline CDR1 is SGDLS and CDR2 is YYNGEE. J lost 2 bases, V lost 3 bases, and 8 bases had no gene match. CDR3 residues: CASSEAGTGSTDTQYF. The CDR3 nucleotides read TGTGCCAGCAGCGAGGCCGGGACAGGCTCCACAGATACGCAGTATTTT.

This clone was found once. V usage is TRBV11-2 and J usage is TRBJ2-1; TRBD2 matches 8 bases. V was pared by 7 bases and J by 4 bases, with 6 bases of the junction left unmatched. Germline CDR1 and CDR2: SGHAT and FQNNGV. This CDR3 contains 14 residues. CDR3 in amino acids: CASTQVAGYNEQFF. Here the CDR3 DNA reads TGTGCCAGCACCCAGGTAGCGGGATACAATGAGCAGTTCTTC.

This sequence joins TRBV2 and TRBJ2-7, with D unclear. Trimming pared 4 bases from V and 3 bases from J, leaving 10 bases between. The CDR3 sequence is 13 residues long. Germline V CDR1 and CDR2: SNHLY, FYNNEI. Written as DNA, the CDR3 is TGTGCCAGCAGTGTCGGCGGAGTCTACGAGCAGTACTTC. Translating gives CASSVGGVYEQYF.

The rearrangement uses TRBV6-1 and TRBJ1-1; 7 bases align to TRBD1. Germline CDR1 reads MNHNS; CDR2 reads SASEGT. J gave up 11 bases and V 0 bases, and 6 bases lay outside the gene matches. The CDR3 is made up of 13 amino acids. This CDR3 reads CASSEARTGGAFF. Here the CDR3 DNA reads TGTGCCAGCAGTGAAGCTAGGACAGGAGGGGCTTTCTTT.

The chain joins TRBV2 to TRBJ1-2, with D possibly being TRBD1 (5 bases). V was shortened by 5 bases and J by 7 bases, with 14 bases between the two germline ends. Germline V CDR1 and CDR2: SNHLY, FYNNEI. The CDR3 sequence is 13 residues long. The CDR3 here is CASSTQGKGGYTF. CDR3 coding DNA: TGTGCCAGCAGTACCCAGGGAAAGGGTGGCTACACCTTC.

The chain joins TRBV10-3 to TRBJ2-7; 11 nucleotides match TRBD2. This CDR3 spans 15 amino acids. Trimming cost V 6 bases and J 0 bases; bases outside gene matches: 4. Germline V gene lookup returns CDR1 ENHRY and CDR2 SYGVKD. The CDR3 region is CAISQGLADSYEQYF. As DNA, the CDR3 is TGTGCCATCAGCCAGGGACTAGCGGACTCCTACGAGCAGTACTTC.

The V gene is TRBV7-9, the J gene TRBJ1-6; no reliable D call. V was shortened by 8 bases and J by 8 bases, with 7 bases between the two germline ends. The length of the CDR3 is 11 residues. Per the germline V gene, CDR1 is SEHNR and CDR2 is FQNEAQ (reference sequence). CDR3 in DNA: TGTGCCAGCCAAGGAGATTCACCCCTCCACTTT. Translating it yields CASQGDSPLHF. Based on the CDR3 plus reference TRBV7-9 and TRBJ1-6, the full variable domain is DTGVSQNPRHKITKRGQNVTFRCDPISEHNRLYWYRQTLGQGPEFLTYFQNEAQLEKSRLLSDRFSAERPKGSFSTLEIQRTEQGDSAMYLCASQGDSPLHFGNGTRLTVT.

This clone appeared once. The chain couples TRBV5-5 to TRBJ1-5, with 8 bases aligning to TRBD1. Germline V gives CDR1 SGHKS, CDR2 YYEKEE (reference sequence). This CDR3 spans 16 amino acids. J lost 0 bases, V lost 4 bases, and 6 bases had no gene match. The CDR3 DNA reads TGTGCCAGCAGCCTGGGACAGGACGATAGCAATCAGCCCCAGCATTTT. Translation: CASSLGQDDSNQPQHF.